The 7 T cell receptor beta chains below were found in one sample sequenced in a study of T cell responses to AZD1222 COVID-19 vaccine. Data came from immunoSEQ multiplex PCR; TCRdb stores just in-frame clones and leaves some out. This sample yields more than 70,000 clones, of which 87% are seen a single time; about 1.4% belongs to the top ten. The starting material was peripheral blood, obtained on day 0 of AZD1222 vaccination. The receptor source for this set is an adult in good health.

The chain employs TRBV11-2 and TRBJ1-2; unclear D gene. Germline loops: CDR1 SGHAT, CDR2 FQNNGV. The length of the CDR3 is 14 residues. Trimming cost V 4 bases and J 8 bases, with 17 bases left between them. This chain's CDR3 is CASSSRVGNYGYTF. The CDR3 bases are TGTGCCAGCAGCTCCCGGGTGGGGAATTACGGCTACACCTTC.

The rearrangement links TRBV6-6 to TRBJ2-3, with 9 positions matching TRBD2. V was clipped by 8 bases and J by 2 bases; unmatched bases: 8. Germline V gene sequence: CDR1 MNHNY, CDR2 SVGAGI (reference sequence). This CDR3 region has 15 residues. The CDR3 coding sequence is TGTGCCAGCTCAAGACTAGCGGAATACACAGATACGCAGTATTTT. Amino acid sequence: CASSRLAEYTDTQYF.

The rearrangement joins TRBV5-1 to TRBJ2-2; maybe TRBD2 (5 bases). V gave up 4 bases and J gave up 1 base, with 11 bases separating them. The CDR3 loop spans 15 amino acids. Germline CDR1 SGHRS, CDR2 YFSETQ. The CDR3 DNA is TGCGCCAGCAGCGGTGAACTAGGGAACACCGGGGAGCTGTTTTTT. It translates to CASSGELGNTGELFF.

The V and J genes are TRBV19 and TRBJ2-3; maybe TRBD2 (6 bases). The CDR3 has 16 amino acids. Deletions cut 0 bases from V and 0 bases from J, with 10 bases between. CDR1 is LNHDA, CDR2 SQIVND, per germline (reference sequence). This CDR3 reads CASSIESSASTDTQYF. The CDR3 nucleotides read TGTGCCAGTAGTATAGAATCTAGCGCGAGCACAGATACGCAGTATTTT. Filled out from reference TRBV19 and TRBJ2-3, the complete variable domain reads DGGITQSPKYLFRKEGQNVTLSCEQNLNHDAMYWYRQDPGQGLRLIYYSQIVNDFQKGDIAEGYSVSREKKESFPLTVTSAQKNPTAFYLCASSIESSASTDTQYFGPGTRLTVL.

The CDR3 nucleotides read TGTGCCAGCAGCTCAAAGGGGGGCCCTGGAAACACCATATATTTT. Protein product: CASSSKGGPGNTIYF. The V and J genes are TRBV7-3 and TRBJ1-3, with D maybe TRBD1 (6 bases). CDR1 is SGHTA and CDR2 is FQGTGA in the germline V gene. V was cut by 4 bases and J by 2 bases, with 12 bases left in between. This CDR3 has 15 amino acids.

In DNA, the CDR3 is TGTGCCAGTAGCCCAGTAGCTCGGGGCACACACACAGATACGCAGTATTTT. Amino acid sequence: CASSPVARGTHTDTQYF. The rearrangement links TRBV19 to TRBJ2-3; D is perhaps TRBD1 or TRBD2 (5 bases each). Per germline, CDR1 LNHDA and CDR2 SQIVND (reference sequence). With 6 bases removed from V and 2 bases from J, the gap between germline ends came to 21 bases. The CDR3 spans 17 residues.

A word on this clone: The junction differs from germline at one of its ends, possibly a read error. The V gene is TRBV6-5, the J gene TRBJ1-5; 7 positions match TRBD1. CDR3 length: 15 amino acids. Germline CDR1 MNHEY, CDR2 SVGAGI. CDR3 amino acids: CASTLDREGNQPRHF. The CDR3 bases are TGTGCCAGCACCTTAGACAGGGAGGGCAATCAGCCCCGGCATTTT.